The 20 T cell receptor beta chains given below trace back to one sample, sequenced in a study of cytomegalovirus exposure and HLA in healthy donors. The PCR had 60 Vbeta and 13 Jbeta primers. Repertoires were generated with immunoSEQ multiplex PCR, while TCRdb's copy carries only in-frame clones and drops some. This sample has around 100,000 clones; over 75% occur once, and the top ten carry 4.5% to 6.5%. Sequenced sample: PBMCs. The receptors originated from a middle-aged man in good health and CMV-seropositive.

This clone was seen only once. V usage is TRBV27 and J usage is TRBJ1-4; 9 positions agree with TRBD1. CDR3 size: 13 residues. Unmatched junction bases numbered 6, after V lost 8 bases and J lost 8 bases. Germline V lookup: CDR1 MNHEY, CDR2 SMNVEV (reference sequence). The CDR3 DNA sequence: TGTGCCAGCCTCGACAGGGGGAGCGAAAAACTGTTTTTT. Protein sequence: CASLDRGSEKLFF.

This clone was picked up one time. The rearrangement uses TRBV4-2 and TRBJ2-1, with unresolved D. The CDR3 extends over 14 amino acids. The germline gives CDR1 LGHNA, CDR2 YNFKEQ. V gave up 0 bases and J gave up 6 bases, with 9 bases separating them. The CDR3 sequence is CASSQDEASNEQFF. In DNA, the CDR3 is TGTGCCAGCAGCCAAGACGAGGCTTCCAATGAGCAGTTCTTC.

There are a few counts of this clone. The chain uses TRBV19 and TRBJ2-5; D perhaps matches TRBD2 (6 bases). The V gene lost 9 bases and the J gene lost 1 base, with 9 bases spanning the gap. This CDR3 spans 12 amino acids. Germline V gene data show CDR1 as LNHDA and CDR2 as SQIVND (reference sequence). This chain's CDR3 is CASAGGQETQYF. The CDR3 bases are TGTGCCAGCGCCGGGGGCCAAGAGACCCAGTACTTC.

The chain couples TRBV2 to TRBJ2-7; 7 bases match TRBD1. V was pared by 6 bases and J by 0 bases, with 8 bases of the junction left unmatched. Looked up from germline, CDR1 is SNHLY and CDR2 is FYNNEI. The CDR3 extends over 15 amino acids. Here the CDR3 reads CASRLNRGPSYEQYF. CDR3 nucleotide sequence: TGTGCCAGCAGACTCAACAGGGGCCCCTCCTACGAGCAGTACTTC.

This chain links TRBV10-1 with TRBJ2-7; 9 bases line up with TRBD1. The V and J ends lost 6 bases and 6 bases, in that order; junction bases with no gene match: 6. The CDR3 extends over 13 amino acids. The germline gives CDR1 WNHNN, CDR2 SYGVQD (reference sequence). The CDR3 protein is CASSAGQGGEQYF. The CDR3 DNA follows: TGCGCCAGCAGCGCGGGACAGGGTGGCGAGCAGTACTTC.

The CDR3 DNA is TGTGCCAGTAAACGGGACAGTTCCTCAGAGACCCAGTACTTC. As protein: CASKRDSSSETQYF. The chain combines TRBV19 with TRBJ2-5, with TRBD1 identical over 7 bases. The J segment lost 4 bases and the V segment lost 7 bases, leaving 9 bases of the junction unmatched. This CDR3 is built from 14 residues. CDR1 is LNHDA and CDR2 is SQIVND in the germline V gene (reference sequence).

The gene calls are TRBV6-6 and TRBJ1-2; D remains unclear. Germline V gene data show CDR1 as MNHNY and CDR2 as SVGAGI (reference sequence). The length of the CDR3 is 14 residues. Trimming shortened V by 2 bases and J by 7 bases, and 14 bases separated the two germline ends. The CDR3 loop is CASSYQLESRGYTF. CDR3 bases: TGTGCCAGCAGTTACCAACTAGAGTCGCGTGGCTACACCTTC.

The sample holds a few counts of this clone. V usage is TRBV9 and J usage is TRBJ2-3; tentatively, D is TRBD2 (5 bases). The CDR3 contains 15 residues. Deletions cut 1 base from V and 2 bases from J, with 11 bases between. The germline V gene has CDR1 SGDLS and CDR2 YYNGEE. The CDR3: CASSVTEGYTDTQYF. The DNA for the CDR3 is TGTGCCAGCAGCGTAACCGAGGGATACACAGATACGCAGTATTTT. The entire variable domain, with the rest obtained from reference TRBV9 and TRBJ2-3, is as follows: DSGVTQTPKHLITATGQRVTLRCSPRSGDLSVYWYQQSLDQGLQFLIQYYNGEERAKGNILERFSAQQFPDLHSELNLSSLELGDSALYFCASSVTEGYTDTQYFGPGTRLTVL.

This clone was seen a handful of times. A read error may produce the germline difference seen at one junction end. The chain links TRBV7-9 to TRBJ2-3; 8 bases align to TRBD2. The CDR3 is made up of 17 amino acids. Germline assignment: CDR1 SEHNR and CDR2 FQNEAQ (reference sequence). CDR3 in DNA: TGTTCCAGCAGCTTAGGGAAAAGCGGGAGCCCCACAGATACGCAGTATTTT. This translates into CSSSLGKSGSPTDTQYF.

V usage is TRBV29-1 and J usage is TRBJ1-5; tentative D call: TRBD1 (5 bases). The CDR3 covers 12 residues. Trimming stripped 4 bases from V and 5 bases from J, with 9 bases between. The germline gives CDR1 SQVTM, CDR2 ANQGSEA. CDR3 sequence (DNA): TGCAGCGTTGGGGAAGGGGATCAGCCCCAGCATTTT. Its protein is CSVGEGDQPQHF.

The chain combines TRBV4-2 with TRBJ2-2, with 15 bases aligning to TRBD2. The CDR3 contains 17 residues. The V gene end was trimmed by 4 bases and the J gene end by 6 bases; junction bases not matched to a gene: 6. Germline V lookup: CDR1 LGHNA, CDR2 YNFKEQ. CDR3 in DNA: TGTGCCAGCAGCCTAGGACTAGCGGGAGGGGGAGCCGGGGAGCTGTTTTTT. It translates to CASSLGLAGGGAGELFF.

This chain uses TRBV5-1 with TRBJ1-4; D remains unclear. The CDR3 has 14 residues. The V end was cut by 4 bases, the J end by 8 bases, with 15 bases between. From germline, CDR1 is SGHRS and CDR2 YFSETQ. The CDR3 region has the DNA TGCGCCAGCAGCGCGACAAACGCGGGAGAAAAACTGTTTTTT. This gives the protein CASSATNAGEKLFF.

This clone was counted only a few times. This chain joins TRBV27 and TRBJ2-3; D unresolved. V dropped 3 bases and J dropped 4 bases, with 5 bases sitting between them. The CDR3 runs to 12 residues. Germline V gene lookup returns CDR1 MNHEY and CDR2 SMNVEV (reference sequence). The DNA for the CDR3 is TGTGCCAGCAGTTTCCCCGCAGATACGCAGTATTTT. Its translation: CASSFPADTQYF.

The gene calls are TRBV9 and TRBJ1-3; 9 bases match TRBD1. The CDR3 totals 16 residues. V trimming: 4 bases; J trimming: 3 bases; junction bases outside the gene matches: 8. Germline lookup yields CDR1 SGDLS and CDR2 YYNGEE. Here the CDR3 DNA reads TGTGCCAGCAGCCCGACGGACAGGGGCGGTGGAAACACCATATATTTT. Its translation is CASSPTDRGGGNTIYF.

The rearrangement uses TRBV10-3 and TRBJ2-3; D not resolved. The length of the CDR3 is 16 residues. Germline V gene sequence: CDR1 ENHRY, CDR2 SYGVKD. Trimming took off 2 bases at V and 2 bases at J, with 14 bases between the two ends. CDR3 residues: CAISEIAWQNTDTQYF. The CDR3 region has the DNA TGTGCCATCAGTGAGATCGCCTGGCAGAACACAGATACGCAGTATTTT.

The chain couples TRBV5-4 to TRBJ2-5; 9 bases agree with TRBD2. CDR1 is SGHNT, CDR2 YYREEE, per germline (reference sequence). The CDR3 contains 16 residues. V lost 4 bases to trimming and J lost 1 base; unmatched junction nucleotides: 8. The CDR3 here is CASSPSRAGGQETQYF. In DNA, the CDR3 is TGTGCCAGCAGCCCTTCTAGAGCGGGGGGCCAAGAGACCCAGTACTTC.

V usage is TRBV11-2 and J usage is TRBJ1-6; D is unresolved. Germline loops: CDR1 SGHAT, CDR2 FQNNGV. This CDR3 has 14 residues. Between the trimmed V and J ends, which lost 1 base and 6 bases, there was a span of 7 bases. The CDR3 protein is CASSLGGRNSPLHF. The CDR3 bases are TGTGCCAGCAGCTTAGGCGGGCGTAATTCACCCCTCCACTTT.

J is TRBJ2-5 and V is TRBV5-1; 7 bases fit TRBD1. Trimming removed 3 bases from V and 2 bases from J; junction bases left unmatched: 7. The germline V gene has CDR1 SGHRS and CDR2 YFSETQ. CDR3 length: 15 residues. The CDR3 nucleotides are TGCGCCAGCAGCTCATACAGGGGCTCACAAGAGACCCAGTACTTC. Protein product: CASSSYRGSQETQYF.

This chain joins TRBV19 and TRBJ1-5; 8 positions agree with TRBD1. V lost 4 bases and J lost 3; bases outside the gene matches: 8. From germline, CDR1 is LNHDA and CDR2 SQIVND (reference sequence). This CDR3 comprises 16 residues. CDR3: CASSNRQGLFNQPQHF. The CDR3 bases are TGTGCCAGTAGTAACCGACAGGGGCTATTCAATCAGCCCCAGCATTTT.

This clone was seen a single time. This rearrangement joins TRBV6-6 to TRBJ1-6, with 7 bases fitting TRBD1. Trimming removed 8 bases from V and 7 bases from J; junction bases left unmatched: 8. The CDR3 has 14 residues. CDR1 is MNHNY and CDR2 is SVGAGI in the germline V gene (reference sequence). CDR3 coding DNA: TGTGCCAGCCACATAGGGGGCCAAAATTCACCCCTCCACTTT. Translated, it gives CASHIGGQNSPLHF.